A single sample gave rise to the 5 T cell receptor beta chains below, sequenced in a study of T cells expressing NK-cell markers. TCRdb reanalyzed the 5' RACE reads, giving one entry per CDR3 protein sequence and no DNA. The sample data list some 150,000 distinct CDR3 sequences. The sample taken for sequencing was blood T cells: a sorted CD56 or NKG2C T cell subset, CD4+ or CD8+ T cells, or bulk PBMC T cells (not recorded which). The receptors here all came from a young man in good health.

The chain combines TRBV19 with TRBJ2-4. This CDR3 is 12 amino acids long. The V gene's germline CDR1 is LNHDA and CDR2 SQIVND (reference sequence). The chain's CDR3 is CASSIGVDIQYF.

The genes are TRBV6-5 and TRBJ2-1; TCRdb lists TRBD2, though no DNA is available to test this call. CDR3 size: 14 residues. CDR1 is MNHEY, CDR2 SVGAGI, per germline. This CDR3 is CASSYVAGGDEQFF.

This chain links TRBV7-9 with TRBJ2-5. The germline V gene has CDR1 SEHNR and CDR2 FQNEAQ (reference sequence). The CDR3 runs 13 residues. CDR3: CASSYGVSETQYF.

The chain links TRBV23-1 to TRBJ2-3. Being an ORF, TRBV23-1 has a function that is uncertain. The CDR3 extends over 15 amino acids. The chain's CDR3 is CASSPKPLHTDTQYF.

V gene TRBV13 combines with J gene TRBJ2-5; TCRdb outputs TRBD1, but without DNA this stays unchecked. The CDR3 length is 14 residues. CDR1 PRHDT and CDR2 FYEKMQ come from the germline V gene (reference sequence). The chain's CDR3 is CASSLAGSRETQYF.